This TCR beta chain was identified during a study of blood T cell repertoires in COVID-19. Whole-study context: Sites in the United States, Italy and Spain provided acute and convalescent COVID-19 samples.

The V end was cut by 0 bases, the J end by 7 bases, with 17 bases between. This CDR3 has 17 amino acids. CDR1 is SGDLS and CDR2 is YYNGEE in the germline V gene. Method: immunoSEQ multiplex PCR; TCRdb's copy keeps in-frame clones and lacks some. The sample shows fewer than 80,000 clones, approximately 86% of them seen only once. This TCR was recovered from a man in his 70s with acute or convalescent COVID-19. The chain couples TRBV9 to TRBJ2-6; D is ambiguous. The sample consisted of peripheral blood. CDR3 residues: CASSVAGSPRSANVLTF. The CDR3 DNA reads TGTGCCAGCAGCGTAGCTGGCTCTCCGCGGTCCGCCAACGTCCTGACTTTC.